These 24 T cell receptor beta chains were sequenced from one sample in a study of T cells after somatic rescue of genetic block. Some clones are missing from TCRdb's copy, which holds only in-frame ones; the method was immunoSEQ multiplex PCR. The table has roughly 71,000 clones, approximately 90% seen once. The sample consisted of peripheral blood mononuclear cells (PBMCs). These receptors originate from a man aged 30-40 years.

This clone was recorded only once. Here the CDR3 reads CASSGREKSYEQYF. The CDR3 bases are TGTGCCAGTAGTGGCAGGGAAAAATCCTACGAGCAGTACTTC. The chain couples TRBV19 to TRBJ2-7, with TRBD1 as a possible D gene (5 bases). The V and J ends lost 5 bases and 1 base respectively, with 12 bases between them. The CDR3 is 14 amino acids. CDR1 and CDR2 (germline): LNHDA, SQIVND (reference sequence).

The rearrangement uses TRBV9 and TRBJ2-3, with D possibly matching TRBD1 (6 bases). Germline CDR1 reads SGDLS; CDR2 reads YYNGEE. Trimming left V 0 bases short and J 3 bases short, with 14 bases between. The CDR3 sequence is 16 residues long. Here the CDR3 DNA reads TGTGCCAGCAGCGTAGAAGAGGGACATACGACAGATACGCAGTATTTT. As protein: CASSVEEGHTTDTQYF.

The chain has TRBV5-6 and TRBJ2-1, with TRBD1 matching 9 bases. This CDR3 has 16 residues. Germline CDR1 SGHDT, CDR2 YYEEEE. Unmatched junction bases numbered 13, after V lost 4 bases and J lost 8 bases. The CDR3 is CASSVWTGVALDEQFF. CDR3 DNA sequence: TGTGCCAGCAGCGTATGGACAGGGGTTGCACTGGATGAGCAGTTCTTC.

The genes are TRBV18 and TRBJ2-1; D gene uncertain. Germline CDR1 and CDR2: KGHSH and LQKENI. V gave up 1 base and J gave up 0 bases, with 7 bases separating them. This CDR3 comprises 15 residues. The CDR3 nucleotides are TGTGCCAGCTCACCACGAACGAGCTCCTACAATGAGCAGTTCTTC. This codes for CASSPRTSSYNEQFF.

CDR3 sequence reads: CASSQDRGGVSDTQYF. In DNA, the CDR3 is TGTGCCAGCAGCCAAGATCGCGGGGGGGTATCAGATACGCAGTATTTT. V gene TRBV4-2 combines with J gene TRBJ2-3; 9 bases are shared with TRBD2. CDR1 and CDR2 (germline): LGHNA, YNFKEQ. J gave up 4 bases and V 0 bases, and 5 bases lay outside the gene matches. CDR3 length: 16 amino acids.

The chain has TRBV19 and TRBJ1-1; a weak D match, TRBD1 (5 bases). With 2 bases removed from V and 2 bases from J, the gap between germline ends came to 9 bases. This CDR3 comprises 14 residues. Germline-derived CDR1 and CDR2 are LNHDA and SQIVND (reference sequence). This CDR3 is CASSIKGANTEAFF. DNA of the CDR3: TGTGCCAGTAGTATAAAAGGGGCCAACACTGAAGCTTTCTTT.

V is TRBV13 and J is TRBJ2-7; D is uncertain. The germline gives CDR1 PRHDT, CDR2 FYEKMQ (reference sequence). The V end was cut by 1 base, the J end by 7 bases, with 5 bases between. This CDR3 comprises 11 residues. For the CDR3, the DNA is TGTGCCAGCAGCTTAGCCGGGGAGCAGTACTTC. It codes for CASSLAGEQYF.

About this clone itself: The limits of the CDR3 on the DNA are not certain, so only TCRdb's listed CDR3 is given. The chain employs TRBV29-1 and TRBJ1-4. Germline V lookup: CDR1 SQVTM, CDR2 ANQGSEA. A total of 14 residues make up the CDR3, ends included. CDR3 in amino acids: CSVGPGRANEKLFF.

The gene calls are TRBV7-2 and TRBJ2-1; D is possibly TRBD1 or TRBD2 (7 bases each). CDR3 size: 14 residues. V lost 4 bases to trimming and J lost 9 bases, with 16 bases between them. Germline V gene lookup returns CDR1 SGHTA and CDR2 FQGNSA. For the CDR3, the DNA is TGTGCCAGCAGCTCGCCGACAGGGAGGGCTGAGCAGTTCTTC. Translating gives CASSSPTGRAEQFF.

The chain carries TRBV25-1 and TRBJ2-7, with TRBD1 matching over 12 bases. Germline V gene lookup returns CDR1 MGHDK and CDR2 SYGVNS. The CDR3 is 17 amino acids. The junction had 10 bases not matched to a gene; V was cut back by 4 bases and J by 3 bases. The CDR3 DNA follows: TGTGCCAGCAGTGCGGTGAGGGGACAGGGGGCGGGCTACGAGCAGTACTTC. Translation: CASSAVRGQGAGYEQYF.

The V gene is TRBV29-1, the J gene TRBJ2-2; TRBD1 aligns across 7 bases. The V gene's germline CDR1 is SQVTM and CDR2 ANQGSEA. This CDR3 comprises 14 residues. V dropped 4 bases and J dropped 2; count of bases not matched to a gene: 4. The CDR3 here is CSVAGTANTGELFF. CDR3 nucleotides: TGCAGCGTTGCCGGGACAGCTAACACCGGGGAGCTGTTTTTT.

V usage is TRBV27 and J usage is TRBJ1-2; D not certain. The V end lost 1 base, the J end lost 5 bases, and 14 bases lay between the germline ends. There are 15 residues in the CDR3. The germline V gene has CDR1 MNHEY and CDR2 SMNVEV (reference sequence). The CDR3 sequence: CASSLWADAIYGYTF. CDR3 nucleotides: TGTGCCAGCAGTTTATGGGCGGACGCTATATATGGCTACACCTTC.

The genes are TRBV6-1 and TRBJ2-5, with 10 bases matching TRBD1. The CDR3 extends over 15 amino acids. From germline, CDR1 is MNHNS and CDR2 SASEGT. The V and J ends lost 6 bases and 3 bases, in that order; junction bases with no gene match: 7. CDR3 protein: CASRRGTGAEETQYF. In DNA, the CDR3 is TGTGCCAGCAGGAGAGGGACAGGGGCAGAAGAGACCCAGTACTTC.

The gene calls are TRBV19 and TRBJ2-7; D possibly corresponds to TRBD1 (6 bases). CDR3 length: 14 residues. The V end lost 1 base, the J end lost 0 bases, and 7 bases lay between the germline ends. The germline V gene has CDR1 LNHDA and CDR2 SQIVND (reference sequence). CDR3 coding DNA: TGTGCCAGTAGTATAGGGACAGCCTCCTACGAGCAGTACTTC. Protein: CASSIGTASYEQYF.

The rearrangement uses TRBV6-1 and TRBJ2-6; unclear D gene. Trimming shortened V by 4 bases and J by 0 bases, and 7 bases separated the two germline ends. The CDR3 is made up of 15 amino acids. Looked up from germline, CDR1 is MNHNS and CDR2 is SASEGT. The CDR3: CASSVTSSGANVLTF. The CDR3 DNA reads as TGTGCCAGCAGTGTTACCAGCTCTGGGGCCAACGTCCTGACTTTC.

V gene TRBV7-9 combines with J gene TRBJ2-1, with 7 positions matching TRBD2. V was pared by 6 bases and J by 2 bases, with 1 base of the junction left unmatched. The germline V gene encodes CDR1 SEHNR and CDR2 FQNEAQ (reference sequence). The CDR3 runs 13 residues. Here the CDR3 reads CASRGGPYNEQFF. CDR3 DNA sequence: TGTGCCAGCAGGGGAGGGCCCTACAATGAGCAGTTCTTC.

J is TRBJ1-1 and V is TRBV19; D call uncertain. The CDR3 is 14 residues long. Trimming shortened V by 7 bases and J by 0 bases, and 12 bases separated the two germline ends. Germline V gene sequence: CDR1 LNHDA, CDR2 SQIVND (reference sequence). This CDR3 reads CASTVSRLNTEAFF. The CDR3 DNA follows: TGTGCCAGTACCGTTTCTAGACTGAACACTGAAGCTTTCTTT. The complete variable domain, with remaining parts taken from reference TRBV19 and TRBJ1-1, reads DGGITQSPKYLFRKEGQNVTLSCEQNLNHDAMYWYRQDPGQGLRLIYYSQIVNDFQKGDIAEGYSVSREKKESFPLTVTSAQKNPTAFYLCASTVSRLNTEAFFGQGTRLTVV.

J is TRBJ2-5 and V is TRBV4-3, with 8 bases aligning to TRBD1. The V and J ends lost 0 bases and 4 bases, in that order; junction bases with no gene match: 4. The germline gives CDR1 LGHNA, CDR2 YSLEER. The CDR3 loop spans 15 amino acids. The CDR3 is CASSQDLRGPETQYF. DNA of the CDR3: TGCGCCAGCAGCCAAGACCTCAGGGGGCCAGAGACCCAGTACTTC.

The V gene is TRBV19, the J gene TRBJ2-1, with D perhaps matching TRBD2 (5 bases). This CDR3 comprises 17 residues. Germline values: CDR1 LNHDA, CDR2 SQIVND (reference sequence). The V gene lost 5 bases and the J gene lost 7 bases, with 24 bases spanning the gap. This CDR3 reads CASSPRIFQVGENEQFF. The CDR3 DNA is TGTGCCAGTAGTCCACGGATCTTCCAGGTTGGGGAGAATGAGCAGTTCTTC.

This sequence joins TRBV6-5 and TRBJ2-5; 8 positions match TRBD2. Germline trimming cut 4 bases from V and 5 bases from J; bases unmatched to any gene: 9. The length of the CDR3 is 15 residues. Per germline, CDR1 MNHEY and CDR2 SVGAGI. The CDR3 region has the DNA TGTGCCAGCAGTTTTCTAGCGGGTTCTGTGGAGACCCAGTACTTC. This encodes CASSFLAGSVETQYF.

This clone showed up just once. J is TRBJ2-5 and V is TRBV7-8, with 10 bases aligning to TRBD2. This CDR3 is built from 15 residues. V shed 5 bases and J 1 base; nucleotides not matched to a gene: 4. Germline CDR1 reads SGHVS; CDR2 reads FQNEAQ. The CDR3 DNA sequence: TGTGCCAGCAGCCTCACTAGCGGGATCCAAGAGACCCAGTACTTC. Its protein is CASSLTSGIQETQYF.

The rearrangement uses TRBV4-2 and TRBJ2-6; no reliable D call. Germline V gene lookup returns CDR1 LGHNA and CDR2 YNFKEQ. The CDR3 loop spans 15 amino acids. V was pared by 0 bases and J by 0 bases, with 3 bases between. CDR3: CASSQDNSGANVLTF. The CDR3, as DNA: TGTGCCAGCAGCCAAGACAACTCTGGGGCCAACGTCCTGACTTTC.

The chain combines TRBV18 with TRBJ2-1; D remains unclear. The germline V gene encodes CDR1 KGHSH and CDR2 LQKENI. V was shortened by 4 bases and J by 5 bases, with 3 bases between the two germline ends. CDR3 length: 11 amino acids. This chain's CDR3 is CASSQNNEQFF. The CDR3 bases are TGTGCCAGCTCACAAAACAATGAGCAGTTCTTC.

The gene calls are TRBV6-1 and TRBJ2-7; D may correspond to TRBD1 or TRBD2 (6 bases each). The CDR3 has 13 residues. The V and J ends lost 6 bases and 1 base respectively, with 10 bases between them. CDR1 and CDR2 from the germline V gene are MNHNS and SASEGT. This chain's CDR3 is CASSAGQSYEQYF. Here the CDR3 DNA reads TGTGCCAGCAGCGCGGGACAATCCTACGAGCAGTACTTC.